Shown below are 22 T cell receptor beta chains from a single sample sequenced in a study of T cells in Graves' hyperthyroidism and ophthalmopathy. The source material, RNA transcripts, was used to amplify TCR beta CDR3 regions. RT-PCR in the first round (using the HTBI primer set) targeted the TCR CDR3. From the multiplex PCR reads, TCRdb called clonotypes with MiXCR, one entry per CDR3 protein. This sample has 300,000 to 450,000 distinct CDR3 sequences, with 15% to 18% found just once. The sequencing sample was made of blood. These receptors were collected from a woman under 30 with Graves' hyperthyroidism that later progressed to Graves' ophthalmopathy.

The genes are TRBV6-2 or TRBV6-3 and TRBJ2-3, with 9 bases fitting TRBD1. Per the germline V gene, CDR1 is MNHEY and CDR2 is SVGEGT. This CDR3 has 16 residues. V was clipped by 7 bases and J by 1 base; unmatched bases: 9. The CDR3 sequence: CASTKQGAKGTDTQYF. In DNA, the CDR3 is TGTGCCAGCACCAAACAGGGGGCGAAGGGCACAGATACGCAGTATTTT.

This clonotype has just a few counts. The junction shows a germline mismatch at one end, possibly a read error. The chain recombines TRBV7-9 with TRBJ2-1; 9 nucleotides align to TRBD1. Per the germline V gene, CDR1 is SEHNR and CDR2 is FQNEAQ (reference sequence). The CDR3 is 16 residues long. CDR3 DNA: TGTGTCAGCAGCTTTGCCGGGACAGGGATTATCAATGAGCAGTTCTTC. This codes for CVSSFAGTGIINEQFF.

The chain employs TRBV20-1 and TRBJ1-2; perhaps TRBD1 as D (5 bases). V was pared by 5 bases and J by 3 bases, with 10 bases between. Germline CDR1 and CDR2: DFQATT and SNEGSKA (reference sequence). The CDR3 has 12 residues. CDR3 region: CSAASGDYGYTF. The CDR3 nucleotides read TGCAGTGCTGCGTCGGGGGACTATGGCTACACCTTC.

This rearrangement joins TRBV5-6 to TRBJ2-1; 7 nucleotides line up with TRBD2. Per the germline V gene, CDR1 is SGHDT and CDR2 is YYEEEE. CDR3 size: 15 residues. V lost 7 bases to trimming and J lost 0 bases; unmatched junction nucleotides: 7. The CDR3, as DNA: TGTGCCAGCTGTCGAGCGGGGAGCTCCTACAATGAGCAGTTCTTC. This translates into CASCRAGSSYNEQFF.

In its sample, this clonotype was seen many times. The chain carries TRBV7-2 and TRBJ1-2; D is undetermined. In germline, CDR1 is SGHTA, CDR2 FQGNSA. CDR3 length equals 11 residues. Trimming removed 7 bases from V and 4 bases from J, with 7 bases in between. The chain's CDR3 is CASTPSYGYTF. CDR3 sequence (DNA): TGTGCCAGCACCCCTAGCTATGGCTACACCTTC.

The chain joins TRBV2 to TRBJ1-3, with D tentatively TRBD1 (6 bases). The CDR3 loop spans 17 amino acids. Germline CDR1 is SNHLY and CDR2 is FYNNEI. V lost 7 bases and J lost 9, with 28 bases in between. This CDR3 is CASKSFGATGGWGTIYF. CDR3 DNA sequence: TGTGCCAGCAAGTCCTTCGGGGCCACCGGGGGCTGGGGCACCATATATTTT.

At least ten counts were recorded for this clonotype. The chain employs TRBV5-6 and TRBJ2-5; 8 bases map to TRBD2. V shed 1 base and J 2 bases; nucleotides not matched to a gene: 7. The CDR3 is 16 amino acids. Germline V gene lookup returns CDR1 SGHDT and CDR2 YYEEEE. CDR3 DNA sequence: TGTGCCAGCAGCTTGCTCCTAGCGGGTTTTCAAGAGACCCAGTACTTC. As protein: CASSLLLAGFQETQYF.

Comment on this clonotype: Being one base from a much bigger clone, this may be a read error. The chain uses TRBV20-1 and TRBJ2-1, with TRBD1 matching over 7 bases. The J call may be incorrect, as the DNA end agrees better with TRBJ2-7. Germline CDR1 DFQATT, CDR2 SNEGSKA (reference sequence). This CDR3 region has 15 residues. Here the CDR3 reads CSASRGQGSFNEQYF. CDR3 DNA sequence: TGCAGTGCCTCAAGGGGGCAGGGGTCTTTCAATGAGCAGTACTTC.

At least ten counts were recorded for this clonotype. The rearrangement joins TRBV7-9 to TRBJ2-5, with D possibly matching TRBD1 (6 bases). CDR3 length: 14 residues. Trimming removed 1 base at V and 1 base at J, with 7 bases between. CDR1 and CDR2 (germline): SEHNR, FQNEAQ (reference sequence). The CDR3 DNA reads TGTGCCAGCAGCTTAGGACAGGCCCAAGAGACCCAGTACTTC. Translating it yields CASSLGQAQETQYF.

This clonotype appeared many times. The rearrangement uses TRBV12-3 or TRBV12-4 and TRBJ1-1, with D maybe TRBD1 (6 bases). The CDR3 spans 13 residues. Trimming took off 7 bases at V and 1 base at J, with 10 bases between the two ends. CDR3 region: CASIKTGNTEAFF. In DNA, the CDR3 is TGTGCCAGCATTAAGACAGGGAACACTGAAGCTTTCTTT.

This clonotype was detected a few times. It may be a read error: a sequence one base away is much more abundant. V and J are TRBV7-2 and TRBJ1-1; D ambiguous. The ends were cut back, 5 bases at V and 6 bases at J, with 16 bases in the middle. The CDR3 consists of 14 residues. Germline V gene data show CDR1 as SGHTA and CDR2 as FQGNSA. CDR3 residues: CASSHNRHDAEAFF. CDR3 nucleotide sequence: TGTGCCAGCAGCCACAATCGACATGATGCTGAAGCTTTCTTT.

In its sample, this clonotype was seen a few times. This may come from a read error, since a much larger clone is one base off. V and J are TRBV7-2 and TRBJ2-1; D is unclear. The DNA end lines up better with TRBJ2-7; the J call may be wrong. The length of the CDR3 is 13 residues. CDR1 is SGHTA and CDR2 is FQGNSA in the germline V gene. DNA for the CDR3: TGTGCCAGCAGCTTAGGGGGAAACAATGAGCAGTACTTC. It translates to CASSLGGNNEQYF.

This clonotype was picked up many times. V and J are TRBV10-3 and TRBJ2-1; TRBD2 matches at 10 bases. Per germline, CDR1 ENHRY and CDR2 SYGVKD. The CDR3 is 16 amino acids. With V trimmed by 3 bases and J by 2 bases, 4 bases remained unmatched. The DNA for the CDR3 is TGTGCCATCAGTGACATAAGCGGGAGGGCCTACAATGAGCAGTTCTTC. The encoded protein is CAISDISGRAYNEQFF.

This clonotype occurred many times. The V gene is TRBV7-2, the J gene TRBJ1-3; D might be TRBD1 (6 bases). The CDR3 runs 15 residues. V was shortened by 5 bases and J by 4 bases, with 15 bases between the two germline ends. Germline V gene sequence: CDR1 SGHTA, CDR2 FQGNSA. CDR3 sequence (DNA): TGTGCCAGCAGCCTCAGGCAGGGGTCCGGAAACACCATATATTTT. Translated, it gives CASSLRQGSGNTIYF.

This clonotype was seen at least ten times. This CDR3 is CAWSVEANYGYTF. CDR3 sequence (DNA): TGTGCCTGGAGTGTCGAGGCTAACTATGGCTACACCTTC. This rearrangement joins TRBV30 to TRBJ1-2; D gene unclear. Trimming stripped 0 bases from V and 0 bases from J, with 5 bases between. Germline loops: CDR1 GTSNPN, CDR2 SVGIG (reference sequence). The CDR3 is 13 amino acids.

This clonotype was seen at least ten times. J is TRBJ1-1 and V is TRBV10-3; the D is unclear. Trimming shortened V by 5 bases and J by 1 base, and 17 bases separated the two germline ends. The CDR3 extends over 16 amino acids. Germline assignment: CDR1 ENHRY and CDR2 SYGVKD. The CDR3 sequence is CAISHPDGIGNTEAFF. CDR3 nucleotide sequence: TGTGCCATCAGTCATCCGGACGGAATCGGGAACACTGAAGCTTTCTTT.

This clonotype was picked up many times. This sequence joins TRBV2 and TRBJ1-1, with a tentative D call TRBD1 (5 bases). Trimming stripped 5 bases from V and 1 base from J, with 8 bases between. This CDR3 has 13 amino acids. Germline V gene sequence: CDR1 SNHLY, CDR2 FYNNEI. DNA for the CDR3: TGTGCCAGCAGTACCGACAGGAACACTGAAGCTTTCTTT. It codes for CASSTDRNTEAFF.

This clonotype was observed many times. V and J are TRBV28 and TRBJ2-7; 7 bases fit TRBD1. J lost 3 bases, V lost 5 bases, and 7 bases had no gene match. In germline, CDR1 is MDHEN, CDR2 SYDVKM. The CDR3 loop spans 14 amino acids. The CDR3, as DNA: TGTGCCAGCAGTCCTGGACAGGTGGGCTACGAGCAGTACTTC. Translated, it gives CASSPGQVGYEQYF.

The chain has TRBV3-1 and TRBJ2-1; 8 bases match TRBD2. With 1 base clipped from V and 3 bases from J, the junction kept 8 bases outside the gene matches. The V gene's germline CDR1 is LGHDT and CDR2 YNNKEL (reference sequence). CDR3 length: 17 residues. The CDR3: CASSQVPGRGFYNEQFF. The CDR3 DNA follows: TGTGCCAGCAGCCAAGTTCCCGGGAGGGGATTCTACAATGAGCAGTTCTTC.

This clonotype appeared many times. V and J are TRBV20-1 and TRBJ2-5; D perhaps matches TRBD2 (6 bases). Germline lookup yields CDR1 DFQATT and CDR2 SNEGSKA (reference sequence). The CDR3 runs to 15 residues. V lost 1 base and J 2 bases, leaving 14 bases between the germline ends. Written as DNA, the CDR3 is TGCAGTGCTAGAGGGAGGGACGCAATACAAGAGACCCAGTACTTC. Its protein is CSARGRDAIQETQYF.

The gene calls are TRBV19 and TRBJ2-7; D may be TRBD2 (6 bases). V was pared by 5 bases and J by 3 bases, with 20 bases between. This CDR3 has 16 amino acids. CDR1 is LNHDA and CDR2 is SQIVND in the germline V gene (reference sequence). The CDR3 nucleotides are TGTGCCAGTAGTGTACAGCCGAAATTGGGGGGCTACGAGCAGTACTTC. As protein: CASSVQPKLGGYEQYF.

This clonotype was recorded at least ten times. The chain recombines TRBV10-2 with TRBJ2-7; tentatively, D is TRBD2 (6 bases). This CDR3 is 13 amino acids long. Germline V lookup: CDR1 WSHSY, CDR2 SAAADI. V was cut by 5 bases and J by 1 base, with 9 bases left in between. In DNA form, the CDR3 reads TGCGCCAGCAGTAGCGGGTGGTCCTACGAGCAGTACTTC. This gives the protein CASSSGWSYEQYF.